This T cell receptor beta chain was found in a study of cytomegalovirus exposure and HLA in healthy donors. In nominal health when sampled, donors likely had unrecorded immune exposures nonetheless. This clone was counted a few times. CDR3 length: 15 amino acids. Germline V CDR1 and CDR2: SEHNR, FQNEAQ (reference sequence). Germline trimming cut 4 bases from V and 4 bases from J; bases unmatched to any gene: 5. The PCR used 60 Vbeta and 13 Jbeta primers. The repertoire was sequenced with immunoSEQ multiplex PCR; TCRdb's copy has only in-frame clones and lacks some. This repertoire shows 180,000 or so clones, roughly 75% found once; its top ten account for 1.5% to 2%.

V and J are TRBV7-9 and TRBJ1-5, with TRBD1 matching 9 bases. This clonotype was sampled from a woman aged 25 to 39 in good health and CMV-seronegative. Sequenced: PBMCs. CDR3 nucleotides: TGTGCCAGCAGCTCCGGGACAGGGCGGAATCAGCCCCAGCATTTT. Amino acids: CASSSGTGRNQPQHF. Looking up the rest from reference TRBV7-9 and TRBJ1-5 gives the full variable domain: DTGVSQNPRHKITKRGQNVTFRCDPISEHNRLYWYRQTLGQGPEFLTYFQNEAQLEKSRLLSDRFSAERPKGSFSTLEIQRTEQGDSAMYLCASSSGTGRNQPQHFGDGTRLSIL.